This TCR beta chain originates from a study of beta chain features in type 1 diabetes. Study outcomes and limitations: The study found moderately but significantly shorter TCRB CDR3s in all four CD4+ subsets of Type 1 diabetes patients. Unsettled here was the matter of whether HLA type influences TCRB rearrangement.

The study reverse transcribed the entire isolated RNA, so it sequenced expressed TCRB transcripts. The read count averaged around 3.5 million across naive, central memory and regulatory T cell samples. TCRdb's copy holds only in-frame clones and misses some; the assay was immunoSEQ multiplex PCR. The data show 350,000 to 450,000 clones, with around 16% seen just once and 0.019% held by the top ten. V was cut by 3 bases and J by 2 bases, with 9 bases left in between. The CDR3 runs 14 residues. The V gene's germline CDR1 is MNHEY and CDR2 SVGAGI. As regards this clone: Antigen unknown.

Once sorted, every population was more than 95% pure. This TCR came from a woman aged 18-29 years in good health. The sample comprised naive CD4+ T cells from blood. This chain joins TRBV6-5 and TRBJ2-3; D gene ambiguous. CDR3 in DNA: TGTGCCAGCAGTTATGGGCGATTCACAGATACGCAGTATTTT. Its protein product is CASSYGRFTDTQYF.